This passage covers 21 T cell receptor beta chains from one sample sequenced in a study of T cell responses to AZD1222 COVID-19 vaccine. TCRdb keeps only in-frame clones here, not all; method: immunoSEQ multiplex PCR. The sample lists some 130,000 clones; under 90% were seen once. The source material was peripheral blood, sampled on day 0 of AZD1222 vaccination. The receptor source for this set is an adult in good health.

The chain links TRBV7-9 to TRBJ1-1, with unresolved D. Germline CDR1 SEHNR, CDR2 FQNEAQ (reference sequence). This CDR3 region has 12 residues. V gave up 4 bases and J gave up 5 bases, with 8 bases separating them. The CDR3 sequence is CASSSVGTEAFF. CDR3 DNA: TGTGCCAGCAGCTCCGTCGGGACTGAAGCTTTCTTT.

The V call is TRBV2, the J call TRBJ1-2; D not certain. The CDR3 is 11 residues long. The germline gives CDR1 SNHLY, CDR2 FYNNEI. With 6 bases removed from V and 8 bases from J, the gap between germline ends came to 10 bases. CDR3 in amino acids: CASSPTGGYTF. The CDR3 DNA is TGTGCCAGCAGCCCCACGGGGGGCTACACCTTC.

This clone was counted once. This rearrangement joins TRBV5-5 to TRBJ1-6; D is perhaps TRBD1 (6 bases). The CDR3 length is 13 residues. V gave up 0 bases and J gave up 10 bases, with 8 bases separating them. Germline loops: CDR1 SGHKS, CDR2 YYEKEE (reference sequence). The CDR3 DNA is TGTGCCAGCAGCTTGGTCAGGGGCTCACCCCTCCACTTT. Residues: CASSLVRGSPLHF.

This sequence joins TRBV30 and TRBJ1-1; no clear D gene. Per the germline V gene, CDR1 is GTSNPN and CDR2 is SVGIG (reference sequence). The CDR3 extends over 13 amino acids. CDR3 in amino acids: CARRGFPNTEAFF. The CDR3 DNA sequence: TGTGCTCGAAGAGGGTTCCCGAACACTGAAGCTTTCTTT.

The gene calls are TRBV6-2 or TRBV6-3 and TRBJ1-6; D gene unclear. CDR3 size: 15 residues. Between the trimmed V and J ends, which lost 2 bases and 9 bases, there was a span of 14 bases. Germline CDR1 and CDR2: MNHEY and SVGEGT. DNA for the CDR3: TGTGCCAGCAGTTACAAATCCGGGCGGGGTTCACCCCTCCACTTT. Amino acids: CASSYKSGRGSPLHF.

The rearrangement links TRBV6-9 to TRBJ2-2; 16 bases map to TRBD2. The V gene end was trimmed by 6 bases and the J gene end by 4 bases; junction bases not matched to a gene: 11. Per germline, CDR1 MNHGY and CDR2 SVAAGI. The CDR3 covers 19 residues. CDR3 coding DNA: TGTGCCAGCAGCCTGCCGGGACTAGCGGGGGGGCAAGGCACCGGGGAGCTGTTTTTT. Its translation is CASSLPGLAGGQGTGELFF.

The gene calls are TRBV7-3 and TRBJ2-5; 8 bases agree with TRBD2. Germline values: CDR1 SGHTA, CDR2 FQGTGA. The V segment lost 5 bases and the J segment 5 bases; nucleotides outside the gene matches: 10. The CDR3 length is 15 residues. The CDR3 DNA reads TGTGCCAGCAGCACCGATGGCGGGGGGTCGGAGACCCAGTACTTC. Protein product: CASSTDGGGSETQYF. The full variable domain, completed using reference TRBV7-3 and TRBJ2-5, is GAGVSQTPSNKVTEKGKYVELRCDPISGHTALYWYRQSLGQGPEFLIYFQGTGAADDSGLPNDRFFAVRPEGSVSTLKIQRTERGDSAVYLCASSTDGGGSETQYFGPGTRLLVL.

The DNA for the CDR3 is TGCGCCAGCAGCGGGGGGACGTGGAGGGAGGGTCAGCCCCAGCATTTT. Translating gives CASSGGTWREGQPQHF. The rearrangement links TRBV5-1 to TRBJ1-5, with D perhaps TRBD1 (5 bases). Germline-derived CDR1 and CDR2 are SGHRS and YFSETQ. The CDR3 is 16 amino acids. Deletions cut 4 bases from V and 6 bases from J, with 20 bases between.

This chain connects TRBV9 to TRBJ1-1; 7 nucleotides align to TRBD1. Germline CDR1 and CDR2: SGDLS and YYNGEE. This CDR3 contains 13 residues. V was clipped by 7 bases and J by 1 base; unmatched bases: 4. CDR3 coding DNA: TGTGCCAGCGGACGACAGGGGAACACTGAAGCTTTCTTT. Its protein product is CASGRQGNTEAFF.

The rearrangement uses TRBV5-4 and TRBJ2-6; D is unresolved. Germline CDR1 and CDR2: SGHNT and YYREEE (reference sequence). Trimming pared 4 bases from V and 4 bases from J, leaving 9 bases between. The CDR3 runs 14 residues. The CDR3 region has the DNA TGTGCCAGCAGCCCCAACCCCGGGGCCAACGTCCTGACTTTC. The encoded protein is CASSPNPGANVLTF.

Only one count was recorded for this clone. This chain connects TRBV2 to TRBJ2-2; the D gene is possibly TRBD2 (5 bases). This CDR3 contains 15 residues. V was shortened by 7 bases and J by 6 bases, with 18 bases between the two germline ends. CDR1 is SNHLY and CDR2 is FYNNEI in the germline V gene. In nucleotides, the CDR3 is TGTGCCAGCACCCTAAAAAAGGGAGCCCCCGGGGAGCTGTTTTTT. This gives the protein CASTLKKGAPGELFF. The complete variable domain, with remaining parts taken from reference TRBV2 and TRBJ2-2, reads EPEVTQTPSHQVTQMGQEVILRCVPISNHLYFYWYRQILGQKVEFLVSFYNNEISEKSEIFDDQFSVERPDGSNFTLKIRSTKLEDSAMYFCASTLKKGAPGELFFGEGSRLTVL.

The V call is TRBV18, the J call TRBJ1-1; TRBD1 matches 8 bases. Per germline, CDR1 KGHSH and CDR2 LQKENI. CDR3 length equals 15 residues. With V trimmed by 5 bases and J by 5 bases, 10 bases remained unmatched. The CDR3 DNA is TGTGCCAGCTCAACGACTGACAGGGGTGGGACTGAAGCTTTCTTT. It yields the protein CASSTTDRGGTEAFF.

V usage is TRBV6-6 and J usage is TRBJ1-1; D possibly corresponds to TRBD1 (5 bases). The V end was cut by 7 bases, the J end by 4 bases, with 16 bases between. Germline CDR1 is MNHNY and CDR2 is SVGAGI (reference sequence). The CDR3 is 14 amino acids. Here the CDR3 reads CASKNSGGGTEAFF. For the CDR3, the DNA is TGTGCCAGCAAAAACTCGGGGGGGGGCACTGAAGCTTTCTTT.

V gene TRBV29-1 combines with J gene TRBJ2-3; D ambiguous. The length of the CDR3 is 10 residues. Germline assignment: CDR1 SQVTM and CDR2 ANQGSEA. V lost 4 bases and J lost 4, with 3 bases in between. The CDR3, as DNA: TGCAGCGTTGGGGCAGATACGCAGTATTTT. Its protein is CSVGADTQYF.

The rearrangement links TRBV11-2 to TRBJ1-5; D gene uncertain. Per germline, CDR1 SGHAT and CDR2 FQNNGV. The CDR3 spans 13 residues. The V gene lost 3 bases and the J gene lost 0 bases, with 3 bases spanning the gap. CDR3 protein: CASSLYSNQPQHF. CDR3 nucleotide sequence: TGTGCCAGCAGCTTGTATAGCAATCAGCCCCAGCATTTT.

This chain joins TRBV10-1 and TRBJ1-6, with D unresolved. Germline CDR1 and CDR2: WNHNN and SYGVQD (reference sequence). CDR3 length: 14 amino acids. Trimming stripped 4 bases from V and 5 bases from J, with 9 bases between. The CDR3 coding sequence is TGCGCCAGCAGTGGATCAGTGAATAATTCACCCCTCCACTTT. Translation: CASSGSVNNSPLHF.

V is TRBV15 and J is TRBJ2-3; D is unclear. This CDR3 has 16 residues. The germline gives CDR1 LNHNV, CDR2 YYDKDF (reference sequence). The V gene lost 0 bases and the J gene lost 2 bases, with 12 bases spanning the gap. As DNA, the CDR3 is TGTGCCACCAGCAGAGATCTGAGCGCGCCCACAGATACGCAGTATTTT. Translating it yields CATSRDLSAPTDTQYF.

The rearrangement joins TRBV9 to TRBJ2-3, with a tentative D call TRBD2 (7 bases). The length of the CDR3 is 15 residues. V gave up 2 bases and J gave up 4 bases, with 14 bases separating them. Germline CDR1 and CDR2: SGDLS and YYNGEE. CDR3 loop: CASSVRGAPADTQYF. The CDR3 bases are TGTGCCAGCAGCGTCCGGGGGGCCCCAGCAGATACGCAGTATTTT.

The CDR3 DNA reads as TGTGCCATCAATAAGGAGGGACGTAAGAACACTGAAGCTTTCTTT. Translation: CAINKEGRKNTEAFF. The chain recombines TRBV10-3 with TRBJ1-1; tentative D call: TRBD1 (5 bases). CDR1 is ENHRY, CDR2 SYGVKD, per germline. The CDR3 contains 15 residues. Deletions cut 7 bases from V and 1 base from J, with 16 bases between.

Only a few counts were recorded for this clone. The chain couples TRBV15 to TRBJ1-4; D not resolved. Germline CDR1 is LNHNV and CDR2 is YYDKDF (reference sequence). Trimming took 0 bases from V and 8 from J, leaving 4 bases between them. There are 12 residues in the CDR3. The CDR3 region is CATSRDLEKLFF. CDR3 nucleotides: TGTGCCACCAGCAGAGATCTCGAAAAACTGTTTTTT. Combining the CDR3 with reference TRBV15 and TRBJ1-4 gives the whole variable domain DAMVIQNPRYQVTQFGKPVTLSCSQTLNHNVMYWYQQKSSQAPKLLFHYYDKDFNNEADTPDNFQSRRPNTSFCFLDIRSPGLGDTAMYLCATSRDLEKLFFGSGTQLSVL.

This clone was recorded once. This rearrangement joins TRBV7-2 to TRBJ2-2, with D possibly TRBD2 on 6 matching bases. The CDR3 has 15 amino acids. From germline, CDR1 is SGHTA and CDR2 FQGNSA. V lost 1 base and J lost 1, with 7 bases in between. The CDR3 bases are TGTGCCAGCAGCTTAGTCGGGGGGAACACCGGGGAGCTGTTTTTT. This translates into CASSLVGGNTGELFF.